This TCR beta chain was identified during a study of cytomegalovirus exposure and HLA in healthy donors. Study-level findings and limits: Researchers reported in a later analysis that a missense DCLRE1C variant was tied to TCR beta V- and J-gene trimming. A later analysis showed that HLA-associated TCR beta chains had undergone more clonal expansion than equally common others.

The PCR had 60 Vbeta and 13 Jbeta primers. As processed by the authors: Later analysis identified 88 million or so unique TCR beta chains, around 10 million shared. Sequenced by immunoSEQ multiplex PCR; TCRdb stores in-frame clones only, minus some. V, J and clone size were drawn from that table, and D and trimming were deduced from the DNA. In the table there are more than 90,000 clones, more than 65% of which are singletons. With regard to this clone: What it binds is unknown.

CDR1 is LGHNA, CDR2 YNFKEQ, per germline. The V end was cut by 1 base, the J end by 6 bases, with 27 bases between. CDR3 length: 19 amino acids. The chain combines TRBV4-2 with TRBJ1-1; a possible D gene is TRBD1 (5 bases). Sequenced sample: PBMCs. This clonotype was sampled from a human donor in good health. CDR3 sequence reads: CASSQVMAGPKLLGPEAFF. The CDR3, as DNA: TGTGCCAGCAGCCAAGTAATGGCAGGTCCTAAACTACTGGGGCCTGAAGCTTTCTTT.